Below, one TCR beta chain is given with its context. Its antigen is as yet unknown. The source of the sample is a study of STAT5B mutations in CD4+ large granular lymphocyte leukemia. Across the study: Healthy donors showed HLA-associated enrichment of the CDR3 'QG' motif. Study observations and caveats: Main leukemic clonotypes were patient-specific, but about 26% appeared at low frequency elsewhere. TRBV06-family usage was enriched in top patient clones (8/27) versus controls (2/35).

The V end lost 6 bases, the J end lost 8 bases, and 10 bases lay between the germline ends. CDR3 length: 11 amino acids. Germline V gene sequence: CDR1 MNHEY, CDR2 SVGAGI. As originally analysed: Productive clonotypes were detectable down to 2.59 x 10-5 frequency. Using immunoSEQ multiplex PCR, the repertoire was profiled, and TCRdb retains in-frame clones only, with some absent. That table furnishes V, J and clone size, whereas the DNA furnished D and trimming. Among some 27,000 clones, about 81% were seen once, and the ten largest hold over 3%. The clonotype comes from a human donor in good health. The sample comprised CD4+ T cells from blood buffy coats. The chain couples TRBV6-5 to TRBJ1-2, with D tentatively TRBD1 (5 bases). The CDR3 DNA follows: TGTGCCAGCAGGGTAGGGGAGGGCTACACCTTC. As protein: CASRVGEGYTF.